The rows below give T cell receptor beta chains drawn from one sample of a study of blood T cells in healthy people across ages. TCRdb reprocessed the 5' RACE reads with MiXCR, giving one entry per CDR3 protein. This sample has approximately 730,000 distinct CDR3 sequences, with about 53% found just once. Sample: blood. The receptors come from an elderly man in good health. Each CDR3 is given with its conserved first and last residue. A D gene is named only where the DNA matches it firmly. Clone size is stated in some rows and not others, as once, few, many or a class when expanded.

TRBV6-6	NA	TRBJ2-5	NA	CASSPGEGYNEQYF	TGTGCCAGCAGTCCCGGAGAGGGCTACAATGAGCAGTACTTC
TRBV7-3	NA	TRBJ2-1	TRBD2	CASSSRTSETYNEQFF	TGTGCCAGCAGCTCTCGGACTAGCGAGACATACAATGAGCAGTTCTTC
TRBV3-1	few	TRBJ2-7	TRBD2	CASSRTSSEQYF	TGTGCCAGCAGCCGGACTAGCTCCGAGCAGTACTTC
TRBV20-1	NA	TRBJ2-7	TRBD2	CSARAPGLAGGPSSYEQYF	TGCAGTGCTAGAGCCCCGGGACTAGCGGGAGGCCCCAGCTCCTACGAGCAGTACTTC
TRBV29-1	once	TRBJ2-1	TRBD1	CSARDRGSYNEQFF	TGCAGCGCCCGGGACAGGGGATCCTACAATGAGCAGTTCTTC
TRBV13	few	TRBJ2-4	NA	CASSSRTAKNIQYF	TGTGCCAGCAGCTCAAGGACAGCAAAAAACATTCAGTACTTC
TRBV7-8	few	TRBJ2-7	TRBD2	CASSLARVAGGFWVPHEQYF	TGTGCCAGCAGCTTAGCGCGGGTAGCGGGAGGTTTTTGGGTTCCCCACGAGCAGTACTTC
TRBV20-1	NA	TRBJ2-7	NA	CSAQPIGSPSYEQYF	TGCAGTGCTCAGCCGATCGGGTCTCCGTCCTACGAGCAGTACTTC
TRBV28	NA	TRBJ2-7	TRBD2	CASSPSGLDEQYF	TGTGCCAGCAGCCCTAGCGGTTTGGACGAGCAGTACTTC
TRBV5-1	NA	TRBJ2-1	NA	CASRPGVETYNEQFF	TGCGCCAGCAGGCCCGGGGTCGAGACCTACAATGAGCAGTTCTTC
TRBV7-9	NA	TRBJ1-2	TRBD1	CASSRDRGINGYTF	TGTGCCAGCAGCCGGGACAGGGGTATCAATGGCTACACCTTC
TRBV7-2	NA	TRBJ2-1	TRBD2	CASSLRGGRYYNEQFF	TGTGCCAGCAGCTTACGAGGCGGGAGGTATTACAATGAGCAGTTCTTC
TRBV2	NA	TRBJ2-2	TRBD2	CASKKSTSGSTGELFF	TGTGCCAGTAAAAAATCAACTAGCGGGAGCACCGGGGAGCTGTTTTTT
TRBV27	NA	TRBJ2-1	NA	CASSLAAGPSYNEQFF	TGTGCCAGCAGTTTAGCTGCGGGACCGTCCTACAATGAGCAGTTCTTC
TRBV27	NA	TRBJ1-2	NA	CASTTGGAEGYTF	TGTGCCAGTACAACCGGGGGCGCGGAAGGCTACACCTTC
TRBV6-4	NA	TRBJ2-2	NA	CASSDWRNPGELFF	TGTGCCAGCAGTGATTGGAGAAATCCCGGGGAGCTGTTTTTT
TRBV7-3	NA	TRBJ2-3	NA	CASSLKPSTDTQYF	TGTGCCAGCAGCTTAAAGCCCTCCACGGATACGCAGTATTTT
TRBV29-1	few	TRBJ1-2	TRBD1	CSVSGTGGHYGYTF	TGCAGCGTATCCGGGACAGGGGGCCACTATGGCTACACCTTC
TRBV2	NA	TRBJ1-1	NA	CASSGRDATGNTEAFF	TGTGCCAGCAGTGGAAGGGACGCTACCGGGAACACTGAAGCTTTCTTT
TRBV29-1	few	TRBJ1-1	TRBD1	CSVRTGRKRTEAFF	TGCAGCGTGCGGACAGGGAGAAAGAGGACTGAAGCTTTCTTT
TRBV24-1	NA	TRBJ2-1	TRBD2	CATSDPGLAEQFF	TGTGCCACCAGTGACCCCGGACTAGCGGAGCAGTTCTTC
TRBV28	NA	TRBJ1-2	TRBD1	CASSPGQGGRHGYTF	TGTGCCAGCAGTCCTGGACAGGGTGGTAGGCATGGCTACACCTTC
TRBV20-1	few	TRBJ2-3	NA	CSARGPIDRYAYF	TGCAGTGCTAGGGGGCCCATCGACAGATACGCGTATTTT
TRBV5-4	NA	TRBJ2-3	TRBD2	CASSSRRREGADTQYF	TGTGCCAGCAGCTCCCGCCGGCGGGAGGGCGCAGATACGCAGTATTTT
TRBV2	NA	TRBJ2-3	NA	CASSDGGAVRYAYF	TGTGCCAGCAGTGATGGAGGGGCAGTCAGATACGCGTATTTT
TRBV27	NA	TRBJ1-4	NA	CASRTFSKGNEKLFF	TGTGCCAGCAGGACTTTCTCCAAGGGCAATGAAAAACTGTTTTTT
TRBV27	NA	TRBJ2-7	NA	CASSVGKGWYEQYF	TGTGCCAGCAGTGTAGGAAAGGGTTGGTACGAGCAGTACTTC
TRBV27	NA	TRBJ2-2	NA	CASSPFYAGPNTGELFF	TGTGCCAGCAGCCCGTTTTACGCGGGACCGAACACCGGGGAGCTGTTTTTT
TRBV20-1	NA	TRBJ1-2	NA	CSAFHAGGDYGYTF	TGCAGTGCTTTCCACGCCGGGGGTGACTATGGCTACACCTTC
TRBV14	once	TRBJ2-1	NA	CASSQVLTATPEQFF	TGTGCCAGCAGCCAAGTCCTAACTGCCACCCCTGAGCAGTTCTTC
TRBV29-1	few	TRBJ2-3	NA	CSVQSGETDTQYF	TGCAGCGTCCAATCAGGGGAGACAGATACGCAGTATTTT
TRBV6-5	NA	TRBJ2-5	NA	CASSYSQEQETQYF	TGTGCCAGCAGTTACTCACAGGAGCAAGAGACCCAGTACTTC
TRBV25-1	NA	TRBJ2-5	TRBD1	CASSEVGGQETQYF	TGTGCCAGCAGTGAAGTAGGGGGCCAGGAGACCCAGTACTTC
TRBV20-1	once	TRBJ2-1	NA	CSAIDRISEQFF	TGCAGTGCTATTGACAGAATCTCCGAGCAGTTCTTC
TRBV20-1	NA	TRBJ2-1	TRBD2	CSASGGTSGVPYNEQFF	TGCAGTGCTAGCGGTGGGACTAGCGGGGTGCCCTACAATGAGCAGTTCTTC
TRBV6-6	few	TRBJ2-6	NA	CASISGATFSGANVLTF	TGTGCCAGCATCTCGGGGGCCACTTTCTCTGGGGCCAACGTCCTGACTTTC
TRBV14	few	TRBJ2-1	TRBD2	CASSQTAGGNNEQFF	TGTGCCAGCAGCCAAACAGCGGGAGGTAACAATGAGCAGTTCTTC
TRBV27	NA	TRBJ2-3	NA	CASSPHSVQRDTDTQYF	TGTGCCAGCAGTCCCCACTCTGTGCAGCGCGACACAGATACGCAGTATTTT
TRBV6-6	once	TRBJ1-6	TRBD1	CATQGGSSYNSPLHF	TGTGCCACCCAGGGGGGGAGCTCCTATAATTCACCCCTCCACTTT
TRBV6-5	NA	TRBJ2-7	TRBD2	CASSSFAGVGDQYF	TGTGCCAGCAGTTCCTTTGCGGGAGTTGGGGACCAGTACTTC
TRBV7-2	NA	TRBJ1-5	TRBD1	CASSSDRGIQPQHF	TGTGCCAGCAGCTCGGACAGGGGGATTCAGCCCCAGCATTTT